This TCR beta chain was identified during a study of CD8 T cells in ankylosing spondylitis (dated by TCRdb to 2016 to 2017). Looking at the study overall: T cell receptor beta repertoires were profiled in healthy donors and ankylosing spondylitis patients so that disease-linked TCR variants could be found. Peripheral blood was sampled, and synovial fluid was additionally collected from ankylosing spondylitis patients. In total, the full study cohort was made up of over a hundred healthy donors and approximately 27 ankylosing spondylitis patients.

The research as a whole found: A CD8+ phenotype was shown by the disease-linked clones, which were found at relatively low frequencies in peripheral blood. Blood from ankylosing spondylitis patients appeared to be characterized by a TCR beta motif composed of several highly homologous amino acid variants. Some motif variants had previously been reported in the synovial fluid and blood of reactive arthritis patients, which suggests shared mechanisms of disease initiation. According to the report, matched synovial fluid samples from ankylosing spondylitis patients were significantly enriched for the disease-linked clones.

Concerning this clonotype: The target of this receptor is not known. No much larger clone exists at a distance of one base, and base qualities are not known.

The CDR3 starts with the cysteine, ends with the phenylalanine, and has 13 residues. Of all the DNA, just the CDR3 is kept, 39 bases in frame from base 1. The germline V end is reduced by 9 bases and the J end by 4 bases; junction bases left unmatched: 3. As encoded in the germline V gene, CDR1 is KGHDR while CDR2 is SFDVKD. The reads were generated on an Illumina HiSeq 2500. Quantitative 5'-RACE with molecular barcodes was used to prepare TCR beta libraries. On the study's bioinformatics: A new computational method, built on a probabilistic model of VDJ rearrangement, was used to identify disease-linked TCR variants. Starting from the raw public reads, TCRdb applied fastp trimming at Q25, assembled clones with MiXCR and retained in-frame beta chains. Duplicate CDR3 protein sequences are folded into a single record with the most common DNA and genes. None of the V and J calls come from the authors' own analysis; TCRdb made them. This sample lists 200,000 to 300,000 distinct CDR3 sequences; roughly 32% were detected once. The biggest ten clones account for about 4.2% of the sample.

This sequence was found in a male donor with ankylosing spondylitis or in good health (not recorded which). Sequencing was performed on blood, either unsorted or a sorted T cell fraction (not recorded which). The rearranged segments are TRBV24-1 and TRBJ2-1; 9 central bases correspond to TRBD1. The CDR3 loop reads CATRQGDYNEQFF. The nucleotide sequence reads TGTGCCACCCGACAGGGGGATTACAATGAGCAGTTCTTC.